This TCR beta chain was retrieved from a study of blood T cell repertoires in COVID-19. As originally analysed: Counts of nucleated cells, estimated from reference gene primer amplification, were obtained. Libraries were prepared by immunoSEQ multiplex PCR; TCRdb keeps only in-frame clonotypes and omits some of them. V and J calls and clone size are copied from that table; D and trimming were computed from the DNA. The data show fewer than 350,000 clones, with 88% seen just once and 1% held by the top ten. The sequenced sample consisted of PBMCs or T cells enriched from blood (not recorded which). This sequence was found in a woman aged 25 to 39 who had recovered from COVID-19.

CDR3 protein: CASSRGRQGLRSEAFF. The DNA of the CDR3 is TGTGCCAGCAGCCGGGGCCGACAGGGACTTAGGTCTGAAGCTTTCTTT. The chain has TRBV9 and TRBJ1-1, with TRBD1 matching 7 bases. This CDR3 is 16 amino acids long. V gave up 4 bases and J gave up 6 bases; unmatched junction bases: 15. Per germline, CDR1 SGDLS and CDR2 YYNGEE.